This is a list of T cell receptor beta chains from one sample in a study of regulatory T cells in long-lasting Graves disease. TCRdb passed the multiplex PCR reads through MiXCR, listing each CDR3 protein once. The repertoire consists of 350,000 to 550,000 distinct CDR3 sequences, with 16% occurring once and the leading ten covering approximately 22%. These same records also appear under a second study, on T cells in Graves' hyperthyroidism and ophthalmopathy.

Material: peripheral blood mononuclear cells (PBMCs), obtained at new diagnosis, from a patient treated with antithyroid drugs. The source is a woman aged 18-30 years with Graves disease. Both conserved end residues are part of each CDR3.

j_gene: TRBJ1-1; v_gene: TRBV11-2; CDR3aa: CASSSTLDTEAFF
j_gene: TRBJ2-5; v_gene: TRBV18; CDR3aa: CASSSGIQETQYF
j_gene: TRBJ2-3; v_gene: TRBV28; CDR3aa: CASSLVAGPSTDTQYF
j_gene: TRBJ2-1; v_gene: TRBV9; CDR3aa: CASAQGVNEQFF
j_gene: TRBJ2-5; v_gene: TRBV28; CDR3aa: CASSATGTPFRETQYF
j_gene: TRBJ2-7; v_gene: TRBV28; CDR3aa: CASSWGTGQGNYEQYF
j_gene: TRBJ1-1; v_gene: TRBV18; CDR3aa: CASRTGTGEAFF
j_gene: TRBJ2-1; v_gene: TRBV11-3; CDR3aa: CASSLDRGRYNEQFF
j_gene: TRBJ2-7; v_gene: TRBV20-1; CDR3aa: CSASDRGVSSYEQYF
j_gene: TRBJ2-3; v_gene: TRBV20-1; CDR3aa: CSAIGLAGNTDTQYF
j_gene: TRBJ2-1; v_gene: TRBV29-1; CDR3aa: CSVERGTGHGNEQFF
j_gene: TRBJ2-7; v_gene: TRBV4-1; CDR3aa: CASNPNRVPNEQYF
j_gene: TRBJ2-3; v_gene: TRBV18; CDR3aa: CASSPDRGNTDTQYF
j_gene: TRBJ2-3; v_gene: TRBV27; CDR3aa: CASYGLAEGTDTQYF
j_gene: TRBJ2-3; v_gene: TRBV20-1; CDR3aa: CSASGGLAGGLDTQYF
j_gene: TRBJ2-3; v_gene: TRBV4-1; CDR3aa: CASSRTRDRGPTDTQYF
j_gene: TRBJ1-2; v_gene: TRBV27; CDR3aa: CASSLSGVPYGYTF
j_gene: TRBJ1-2; v_gene: TRBV18; CDR3aa: CASSEDINYGYTF
j_gene: TRBJ2-1; v_gene: TRBV28; CDR3aa: CASSLSPYNEQFF
j_gene: TRBJ1-2; v_gene: TRBV18; CDR3aa: CASSPTGGLNYYGYTF
j_gene: TRBJ2-5; v_gene: TRBV5-8; CDR3aa: CASSPGLAAPKTQYF
j_gene: TRBJ2-7; v_gene: TRBV7-2; CDR3aa: CASSHRGLAGARSYEQYF
j_gene: TRBJ2-7; v_gene: TRBV20-1; CDR3aa: CSATVEGGYEQYF
j_gene: TRBJ2-1; v_gene: TRBV6-1; CDR3aa: CASSWGSGRLWANEQFF
j_gene: TRBJ1-4; v_gene: TRBV2; CDR3aa: CASSVEGINEKLFF
j_gene: TRBJ1-2; v_gene: TRBV12-3/TRBV12-4; CDR3aa: CASSSGTSQFNYGYTF
j_gene: TRBJ2-7; v_gene: TRBV19; CDR3aa: CASSAAGTDYEQYF
j_gene: TRBJ2-1; v_gene: TRBV27; CDR3aa: CASSPRWAGGHSNEQFF
j_gene: TRBJ2-7; v_gene: TRBV6-1; CDR3aa: CASSVASGNYEQYF
j_gene: TRBJ2-5; v_gene: TRBV7-9; CDR3aa: CASSLVAGGLRTQETQYF
j_gene: TRBJ2-7; v_gene: TRBV20-1; CDR3aa: CSARTSGSLEQYF
j_gene: TRBJ1-1; v_gene: TRBV10-2; CDR3aa: CASSDWQSEAFF
j_gene: TRBJ2-1; v_gene: TRBV14; CDR3aa: CASSQEGGVEQFF
j_gene: TRBJ2-1; v_gene: TRBV12-3/TRBV12-4; CDR3aa: CASSFGAGNPNEQFF
j_gene: TRBJ2-7; v_gene: TRBV7-2; CDR3aa: CASRRQGAFAGESYEQYF
j_gene: TRBJ2-4; v_gene: TRBV6-1; CDR3aa: CASTWTEVFTAKNIQYF
j_gene: TRBJ2-1; v_gene: TRBV7-9; CDR3aa: CASSPSNTNNEQFF
j_gene: TRBJ1-1; v_gene: TRBV30; CDR3aa: CAWSWSDSMNTEAFF
j_gene: TRBJ1-1; v_gene: TRBV5-5; CDR3aa: CASSRTGDTEAFF
j_gene: TRBJ2-2; v_gene: TRBV25-1; CDR3aa: CASQKPGTLTGELFF
j_gene: TRBJ1-2; v_gene: TRBV30; CDR3aa: CAWSVQRIDGYTF
j_gene: TRBJ2-1; v_gene: TRBV12-3/TRBV12-4; CDR3aa: CASSPRLAGGYSYNEQFF